Listed below are T cell receptor beta chains from one sample, sequenced in a study of blood T cell repertoires in COVID-19. Libraries were prepared by immunoSEQ multiplex PCR; TCRdb keeps only in-frame clonotypes and omits some of them. Here the sample spans tens of thousands of clones, roughly 84% being singletons. The sequenced material came from peripheral blood. The source of these receptors is a woman aged 55-69 years with acute or convalescent COVID-19. Each CDR3 is given with its conserved first and last residue. D genes are given only for firm matches. Clone size is stated in some rows and not others, as once, few, many or a class when expanded.

V: TRBV18; D: TRBD1; size: .; J: TRBJ2-7; CDR3: CASSPRSGTAGYEQYF; DNA: TGTGCCAGCTCACCACGGTCCGGGACAGCAGGGTACGAGCAGTACTTC
V: TRBV4-3; D: .; size: .; J: TRBJ1-3; CDR3: CASSQGSQWYF; DNA: TGCGCCAGCAGCCAAGGTTCCCAGTGGTATTTT
V: TRBV12-3/TRBV12-4; D: .; size: .; J: TRBJ1-2; CDR3: CASRNLQGGGYTF; DNA: TGTGCCAGCAGGAACCTACAGGGCGGGGGCTACACCTTC
V: TRBV30; D: TRBD1; size: .; J: TRBJ1-2; CDR3: CAWSVGGQLFLNYGYTF; DNA: TGTGCCTGGAGTGTAGGGGGACAGTTGTTCTTAAACTATGGCTACACCTTC
V: TRBV5-8; D: .; size: once; J: TRBJ1-1; CDR3: CASSLVSGLLNTEAFF; DNA: TGTGCCAGCAGCTTGGTATCAGGCCTGCTTAACACTGAAGCTTTCTTT
V: TRBV11-2; D: .; size: .; J: TRBJ2-2; CDR3: CASSLEGGNTGELFF; DNA: TGTGCCAGCAGCTTAGAGGGGGGGAACACCGGGGAGCTGTTTTTT
V: TRBV19; D: .; size: .; J: TRBJ2-1; CDR3: CASSIVWYQGNEQFF; DNA: TGTGCCAGTAGTATAGTTTGGTACCAGGGGAATGAGCAGTTCTTC
V: TRBV4-1; D: .; size: .; J: TRBJ1-5; CDR3: CASSQDYYRDTNQPQHF; DNA: TGCGCCAGCAGCCAAGATTACTACCGGGACACCAATCAGCCCCAGCATTTT
V: TRBV2; D: TRBD1; size: .; J: TRBJ1-5; CDR3: CASRLRGQGSQHF; DNA: TGTGCCAGCCGGCTTCGCGGACAGGGGTCACAGCATTTT
V: TRBV19; D: TRBD1; size: .; J: TRBJ2-2; CDR3: CASRPGTGGHGELFF; DNA: TGTGCCAGTAGACCCGGGACAGGGGGCCACGGGGAGCTGTTTTTT
V: TRBV6-5; D: TRBD2; size: .; J: TRBJ2-1; CDR3: CASILSGGAPYEQFF; DNA: TGTGCCAGCATTCTTAGCGGGGGGGCTCCTTATGAGCAGTTCTTC
V: TRBV6-1; D: TRBD1; size: .; J: TRBJ1-1; CDR3: CASSEDRYAEAFF; DNA: TGTGCCAGCAGTGAGGACAGGTACGCTGAAGCTTTCTTT
V: TRBV6-5; D: .; size: .; J: TRBJ2-1; CDR3: CASSRGSTYNEQFF; DNA: TGTGCCAGCAGTCGAGGGTCCACCTACAATGAGCAGTTCTTC
V: TRBV6-5; D: .; size: .; J: TRBJ1-2; CDR3: CASGRGWNYGYTF; DNA: TGTGCCAGCGGTAGGGGATGGAACTATGGCTACACCTTC
V: TRBV10-2; D: .; size: few; J: TRBJ1-3; CDR3: CASSDQGNSGNTIYF; DNA: TGCGCCAGCAGTGATCAGGGAAACTCTGGAAACACCATATATTTT
V: TRBV27; D: TRBD1; size: .; J: TRBJ2-7; CDR3: CASSFQPPLTGSSYEQYF; DNA: TGTGCCAGCAGTTTTCAGCCACCCCTGACAGGGTCTAGCTACGAGCAGTACTTC
V: TRBV7-9; D: .; size: .; J: TRBJ1-2; CDR3: CASSLDGPSRGYTF; DNA: TGTGCCAGCAGCTTAGATGGGCCGTCTCGTGGCTACACCTTC
V: TRBV5-4; D: .; size: few; J: TRBJ1-2; CDR3: CASSPGLGGGNYGYTF; DNA: TGTGCCAGCAGTCCGGGCCTCGGCGGGGGTAACTATGGCTACACCTTC
V: TRBV5-4; D: .; size: .; J: TRBJ2-3; CDR3: CASSPSGTDTQYF; DNA: TGTGCCAGCAGCCCCTCCGGCACAGATACGCAGTATTTT
V: TRBV4-1; D: .; size: once; J: TRBJ1-3; CDR3: CASSQILVVRQSGNTIYF; DNA: TGCGCCAGCAGCCAAATCTTAGTGGTCCGACAGTCGGGAAACACCATATATTTT